Below are 8 T cell receptor beta chains sequenced from a single sample in a study of CD8+CD57+ T cells in acquired aplastic anemia. Genomic DNA constituted the template upon which TCR beta VDJ and CDR3 profiling was performed. TCRdb ran MiXCR on the reads and lists one entry per CDR3 protein. Of roughly 120,000 distinct CDR3 sequences in the sample, about 60% are singletons; the top ten hold roughly 32%. It was patients with CD8+CD57+ cell expansion by flow cytometry who were chosen for sequencing. Specimen: sorted CD4+, CD8+, or CD8+CD57+ T cells (not recorded which) from PBMCs. The receptors here all came from a human donor with aplastic anemia.

This clonotype is a singleton in its sample. V is TRBV20-1 and J is TRBJ1-2; 8 nucleotides agree with TRBD1. V dropped 3 bases and J dropped 4; count of bases not matched to a gene: 4. CDR1 is DFQATT and CDR2 is SNEGSKA in the germline V gene (reference sequence). CDR3 size: 13 residues. This CDR3 is CSARTGEGYGYTF. The CDR3, as DNA: TGCAGTGCTAGGACAGGGGAAGGCTATGGCTACACCTTC.

This clonotype was seen just once. V and J are TRBV25-1 and TRBJ2-2; the match to TRBD2 covers 13 bases. This CDR3 has 18 residues. The V gene end was trimmed by 0 bases and the J gene end by 0 bases; junction bases not matched to a gene: 1. Germline CDR1 MGHDK, CDR2 SYGVNS. The CDR3 loop reads CASSEYTSGRANTGELFF. In DNA, the CDR3 is TGTGCCAGCAGTGAATACACTAGCGGGAGGGCGAACACCGGGGAGCTGTTTTTT.

The chain employs TRBV7-9 and TRBJ2-3, with unresolved D. The CDR3 loop spans 11 amino acids. The V gene's germline CDR1 is SEHNR and CDR2 FQNEAQ (reference sequence). V shed 5 bases and J shed 6 bases, with 6 bases lying between them. The CDR3 reads CASSPRDTQYF. In DNA, the CDR3 is TGTGCCAGCAGCCCAAGGGATACGCAGTATTTT. Full variable domain (remainder filled in from reference TRBV7-9 and TRBJ2-3): DTGVSQNPRHKITKRGQNVTFRCDPISEHNRLYWYRQTLGQGPEFLTYFQNEAQLEKSRLLSDRFSAERPKGSFSTLEIQRTEQGDSAMYLCASSPRDTQYFGPGTRLTVL.

This clonotype came up many times. The CDR3 sequence: CASSLAQGSKDTQYF. The DNA for the CDR3 is TGTGCCAGCAGCTTAGCCCAAGGGTCGAAGGATACGCAGTATTTT. The chain joins TRBV13 to TRBJ2-3; unclear D gene. V lost 1 base and J lost 6, with 14 bases in between. Germline CDR1 is PRHDT and CDR2 is FYEKMQ (reference sequence). The CDR3 has 15 amino acids.

This clonotype was detected only a few times. Since a much larger clone is just one base distant, this may be a read error. The chain carries TRBV19 and TRBJ1-2; D is undetermined. The germline gives CDR1 LNHDA, CDR2 SQIVND (reference sequence). The CDR3 contains 12 residues. The CDR3 DNA follows: TGTGCCAGTAATATAAGTCCCCAGGGCTACACCTTC. Its translation: CASNISPQGYTF.

This clonotype was counted between two and nine times. This could be a read error, since a much larger clone is one nucleotide away. V and J are TRBV7-9 and TRBJ2-7, with TRBD2 matching 8 bases. V trimming: 1 base; J trimming: 7 bases; junction bases outside the gene matches: 9. CDR1 and CDR2 (germline): SEHNR, FQNEAQ (reference sequence). The CDR3 sequence is 15 residues long. The CDR3 coding sequence is TGTGCCAGCAGCTTAGGACGGGGGGGCCCCAATGAGCAGTACTTC. Translation gives CASSLGRGGPNEQYF. Drawing the rest from reference TRBV7-9 and TRBJ2-7, the complete variable domain is DTGVSQNPRHKITKRGQNVTFRCDPISEHNRLYWYRQTLGQGPEFLTYFQNEAQLEKSRLLSDRFSAERPKGSFSTLEIQRTEQGDSAMYLCASSLGRGGPNEQYFGPGTRLTVT.

The chain employs TRBV7-6 and TRBJ1-1; the match to TRBD1 covers 7 bases. The CDR3 is made up of 12 amino acids. The germline gives CDR1 SGHVS, CDR2 FNYEAQ. V was clipped by 5 bases and J by 7 bases; unmatched bases: 4. This chain's CDR3 is CASSPQGYEAFF. The DNA for the CDR3 is TGTGCCAGCAGCCCACAGGGGTATGAAGCTTTCTTT.

The chain is built from TRBV15 and TRBJ2-7, with a tentative D call TRBD1 (5 bases). This CDR3 has 12 residues. Germline values: CDR1 LNHNV, CDR2 YYDKDF (reference sequence). Deletions cut 3 bases from V and 4 bases from J, with 7 bases between. CDR3 amino acids: CATSSQGYEQYF. CDR3 nucleotide sequence: TGTGCCACCAGCAGTCAGGGTTACGAGCAGTACTTC. The full variable domain, rest sourced from reference TRBV15 and TRBJ2-7, is DAMVIQNPRYQVTQFGKPVTLSCSQTLNHNVMYWYQQKSSQAPKLLFHYYDKDFNNEADTPDNFQSRRPNTSFCFLDIRSPGLGDTAMYLCATSSQGYEQYFGPGTRLTVT.